This TCR beta chain was captured in a study of blood T cell repertoires in COVID-19. On the study more broadly: Donors in the United States, Italy and Spain gave samples during acute or convalescent COVID-19.

Per the original methods: Scientists estimated how many nucleated cells there were by amplifying reference gene primers. The assay was immunoSEQ multiplex PCR, and TCRdb's table has in-frame clones only and misses some. Clone size and the V and J calls come from that table; the DNA yielded D and trimming. The table lists hundreds of thousands of clones, around four fifths of them singletons, with just under 20% in the top ten. The CDR3 runs 13 residues. Per germline, CDR1 GTSNPN and CDR2 SVGIG (reference sequence). V shed 0 bases and J shed 13 bases, with 15 bases lying between them. This chain connects TRBV30 to TRBJ1-4; maybe TRBD1 (5 bases). The sequence was collected from a man aged 25 to 40 with active or convalescent COVID-19. Specimen: peripheral blood. For the CDR3, the DNA is TGTGCCTGGAGTGTACGTGCAGGGTGGGGACTGTTTTTT. Protein product: CAWSVRAGWGLFF.